Sequencing of this T cell receptor beta chain was carried out in a study of cytomegalovirus exposure and HLA in healthy donors. Across the study: The Caucasian-associated ancestry cluster contained about 80% of the roughly 400 genotyped donors.

Regarding the study as a whole: Productive status was seen about 87% or about 30% of the time for most TCR beta V segments in an earlier analysis.

In the case of this clone: The target antigen is unknown.

The CDR3 is 12 residues long. Germline loops: CDR1 LGHNA, CDR2 YNFKEQ. Trimming took off 0 bases at V and 4 bases at J, with 3 bases between the two ends. The PCR used 60 Vbeta and 13 Jbeta primers. Generated by immunoSEQ multiplex PCR, the TCRdb table keeps only in-frame clones and is missing some. The sample records 85,000 to 100,000 clones, about 89% being singletons. Regarding donors, all were healthy bone marrow donors. The sample was PBMCs. The chain joins TRBV4-2 to TRBJ2-5; no firm D call. The TCR sequence derives from a man aged 25 to 40 in good health and CMV-seropositive. The CDR3 is CASSQDRETQYF. The CDR3 DNA sequence: TGTGCCAGCAGCCAAGATAGAGAGACCCAGTACTTC.